The present T cell receptor (beta chain) was sequenced within a study of blood T cell repertoires in COVID-19. The protocol was immunoSEQ multiplex PCR, while the TCRdb copy is restricted to in-frame clones and leaves out a portion. Of a few hundred thousand clones in the sample, approximately 82% were seen once. CDR3 size: 14 residues. Germline V gene data show CDR1 as MNHEY and CDR2 as SMNVEV (reference sequence). The V and J ends lost 6 bases and 3 bases, in that order; junction bases with no gene match: 5. This receptor was taken from a man in his forties or fifties who had recovered from COVID-19. The sequenced sample consisted of peripheral blood. V gene TRBV27 combines with J gene TRBJ1-5, with 7 bases identical to TRBD1. The CDR3 sequence is CASSLTGFNQPQHF. CDR3 nucleotides: TGTGCCAGCAGCCTGACAGGGTTCAATCAGCCCCAGCATTTT.